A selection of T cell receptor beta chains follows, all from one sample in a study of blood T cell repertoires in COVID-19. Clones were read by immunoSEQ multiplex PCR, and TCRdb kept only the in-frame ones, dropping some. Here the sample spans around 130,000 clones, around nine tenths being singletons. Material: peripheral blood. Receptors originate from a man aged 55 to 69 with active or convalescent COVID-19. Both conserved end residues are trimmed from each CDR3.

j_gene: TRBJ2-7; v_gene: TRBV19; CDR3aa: ASSRQGNSYEQY
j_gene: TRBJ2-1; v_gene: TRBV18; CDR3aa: ASSPRRTSGSGNEQF
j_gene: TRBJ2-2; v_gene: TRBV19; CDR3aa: ASSKDRVRTGELF
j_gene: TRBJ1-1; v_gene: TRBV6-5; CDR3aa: AAGTGAEAF
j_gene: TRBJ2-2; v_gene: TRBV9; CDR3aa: ASSVDSGIPGELF
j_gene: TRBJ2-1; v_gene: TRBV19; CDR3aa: ASRDGGSRRSGRLNEQF
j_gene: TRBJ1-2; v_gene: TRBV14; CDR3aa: ASSQERGFYGYT
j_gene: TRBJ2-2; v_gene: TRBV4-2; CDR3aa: ASSRNLRDSTGELF
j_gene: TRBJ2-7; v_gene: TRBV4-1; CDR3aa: ASSQATGGGEQY
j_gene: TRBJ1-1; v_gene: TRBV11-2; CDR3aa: ASSLDRGSTEAF
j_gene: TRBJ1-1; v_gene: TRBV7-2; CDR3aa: ASSETGTRNTEAF
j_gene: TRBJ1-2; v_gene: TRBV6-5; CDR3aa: ASSHRTVLSYGYT
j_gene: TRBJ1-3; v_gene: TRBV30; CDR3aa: AWSAMIGFSGNTIY
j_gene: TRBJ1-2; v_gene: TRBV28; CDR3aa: ASSSPPSGNYGYT
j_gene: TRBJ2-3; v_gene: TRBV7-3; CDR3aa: ASSPGGRNTDTQY
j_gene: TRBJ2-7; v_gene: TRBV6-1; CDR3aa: ASSEYGSGYEQY
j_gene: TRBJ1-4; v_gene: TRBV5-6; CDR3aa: ASSFTTGATNEKLF
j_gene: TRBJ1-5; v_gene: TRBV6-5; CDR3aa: ASGPSGGRNQPQH
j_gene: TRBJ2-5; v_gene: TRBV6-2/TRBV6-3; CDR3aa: ASSYKAVLQETQY
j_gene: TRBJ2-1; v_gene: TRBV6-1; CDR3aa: ASSDEAGGPDEQF
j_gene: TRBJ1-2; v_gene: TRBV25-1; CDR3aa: ASSDPGQGRGYT
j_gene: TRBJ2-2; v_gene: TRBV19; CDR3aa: ASSARTYGTGELF
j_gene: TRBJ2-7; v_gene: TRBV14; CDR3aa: ASSQVQGGAEQY
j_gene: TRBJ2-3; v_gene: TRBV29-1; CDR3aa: SVRRGSASTDTQY
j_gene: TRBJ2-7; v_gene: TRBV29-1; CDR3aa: SVEGPLLDGVSYEQY
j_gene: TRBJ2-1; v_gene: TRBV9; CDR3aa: ASSVTGGQLSYNEQF
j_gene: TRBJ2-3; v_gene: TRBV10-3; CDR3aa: AISEGGTGAADTQY
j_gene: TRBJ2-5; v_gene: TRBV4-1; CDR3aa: ASSPTQGIGETQY
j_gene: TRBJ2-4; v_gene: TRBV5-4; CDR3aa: ASSLMDRDKNIQY
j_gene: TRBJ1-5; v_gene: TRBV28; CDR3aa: ASTQSGTTQPQH
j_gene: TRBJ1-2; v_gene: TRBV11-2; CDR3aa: ASSQYIKQGFGYGYT
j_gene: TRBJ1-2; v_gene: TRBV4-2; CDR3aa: ASSQETDRGGVRYGYT
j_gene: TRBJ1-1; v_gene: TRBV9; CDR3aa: ASSVRGNTEAF
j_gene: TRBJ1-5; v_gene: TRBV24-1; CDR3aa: ATAGQGNQPQH
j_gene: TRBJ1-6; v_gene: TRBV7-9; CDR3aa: ASSTSPDRGHGSPLH
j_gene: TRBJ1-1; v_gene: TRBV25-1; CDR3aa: ASSARGQSEAF
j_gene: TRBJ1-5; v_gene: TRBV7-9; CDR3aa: ASSSGGQANNQPQH
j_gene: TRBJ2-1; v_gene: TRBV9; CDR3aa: ASSSNEPGLANEQF
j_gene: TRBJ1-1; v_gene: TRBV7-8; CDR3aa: ASSLGGDTEAF
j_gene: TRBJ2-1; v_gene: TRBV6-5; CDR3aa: ASIPGTVNNEQF
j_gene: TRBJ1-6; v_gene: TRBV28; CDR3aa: ASSPTGGLNSPLH
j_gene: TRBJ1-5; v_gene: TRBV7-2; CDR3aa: ASSLSTRGSNQPQH
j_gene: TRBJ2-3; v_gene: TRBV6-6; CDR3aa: ASSPRSGSPRENTQY
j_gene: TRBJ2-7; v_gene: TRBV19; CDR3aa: ASSDLGTIYEQY
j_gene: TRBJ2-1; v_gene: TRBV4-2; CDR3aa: ASSQASLSYNEQF
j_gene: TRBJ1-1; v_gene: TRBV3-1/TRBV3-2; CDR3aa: ASSLRLNTEAF
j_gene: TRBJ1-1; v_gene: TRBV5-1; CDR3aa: ASSSTGTGGARDTEAF
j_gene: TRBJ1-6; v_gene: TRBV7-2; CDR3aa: ASSDPGQSTTPLH
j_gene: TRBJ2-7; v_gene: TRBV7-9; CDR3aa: ASSLGDRADEQY
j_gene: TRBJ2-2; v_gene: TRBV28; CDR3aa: ASSPTGSRLTGELF
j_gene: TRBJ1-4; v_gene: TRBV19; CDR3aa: ASTRGEKLF